The 6 T cell receptor beta chains below were found in one sample sequenced in a study of T cells after yellow fever vaccination (dated by TCRdb to between 2018 and 2021). This sample's treatment or condition label indicates: live attenuated yellow fever vaccine strain. Library construction relied on 5' RACE. The sample was run on an Illumina HiSeq 2500. In-frame beta chains were kept once TCRdb had trimmed the public reads at Q25 with fastp and called clones with MiXCR. Every CDR3 protein is listed once, alongside the most common genes and DNA of its rows. Across this sample there are about 510,000 distinct CDR3 sequences, with 21% seen only once. The top ten clonotypes cover roughly a sixth of the sample. This specimen consisted of PBMCs, obtained approximately 22 days after the first yellow fever vaccination. The receptors derive from a young man who received the YFV17D yellow fever vaccine.

The sample holds a few counts of this clonotype. The chain is built from TRBV7-6 and TRBJ2-2, with TRBD1 identical over 7 bases. After removal of 0 bases from V and 1 base from J, the junction contained 5 bases not matched to a gene. This CDR3 region has 17 residues. Germline CDR1 SGHVS, CDR2 FNYEAQ. This chain's CDR3 is CASSLAVGQVNTGELFF. Here the CDR3 DNA reads TGTGCCAGCAGCTTAGCTGTCGGACAGGTGAACACCGGGGAGCTGTTTTTT. Based on the CDR3 plus reference TRBV7-6 and TRBJ2-2, the full variable domain is GAGVSQSPRYKVTKRGQDVALRCDPISGHVSLYWYRQALGQGPEFLTYFNYEAQQDKSGLPNDRFSAERPEGSISTLTIQRTEQRDSAMYRCASSLAVGQVNTGELFFGEGSRLTVL.

This clonotype has more than one count but fewer than ten. The chain uses TRBV4-1 and TRBJ2-2; no definite D call. The CDR3 is 14 residues long. The germline gives CDR1 MGHRA, CDR2 YSYEKL. The V gene lost 6 bases and the J gene lost 1 base, with 9 bases spanning the gap. The CDR3 loop reads CASSQHGNTGELFF. The CDR3 DNA reads TGCGCCAGCAGTCAACACGGGAACACCGGGGAGCTGTTTTTT.

This rearrangement joins TRBV4-2 to TRBJ1-5; the D is unclear. CDR1 is LGHNA and CDR2 is YNFKEQ in the germline V gene. This CDR3 is 14 amino acids long. Trimming cost V 4 bases and J 4 bases, with 11 bases left between them. DNA for the CDR3: TGTGCCAGCAGCCCGGGTGGCCCTAATCAGCCCCAGCATTTT. Its protein product is CASSPGGPNQPQHF.

There are many counts of this clonotype. The chain recombines TRBV7-2 with TRBJ2-3; D is unresolved. Deletions cut 1 base from V and 2 bases from J, with 7 bases between. The germline CDR1 and CDR2 sequences are SGHTA and FQGNSA. There are 14 residues in the CDR3. CDR3 protein: CASSLDGNTDTQYF. Here the CDR3 DNA reads TGTGCCAGCAGCTTAGACGGAAACACAGATACGCAGTATTTT.

The count of this clonotype is one. This chain connects TRBV7-2 to TRBJ2-3; no clear D gene. The germline CDR1 and CDR2 sequences are SGHTA and FQGNSA. There are 14 residues in the CDR3. V lost 3 bases, J lost 2 bases, and 9 bases lay in between. The CDR3 DNA reads TGTGCCAGCAGCTTCTCGACTGTCACAGATACGCAGTATTTT. Its translation: CASSFSTVTDTQYF. The whole variable domain, filled in from reference TRBV7-2 and TRBJ2-3, reads GAGVSQSPSNKVTEKGKDVELRCDPISGHTALYWYRQSLGQGLEFLIYFQGNSAPDKSGLPSDRFSAERTGGSVSTLTIQRTQQEDSAVYLCASSFSTVTDTQYFGPGTRLTVL.

This chain uses TRBV12-3 or TRBV12-4 with TRBJ1-3, with a weak D call TRBD1 (5 bases). The CDR3 covers 16 residues. Deletions cut 0 bases from V and 1 base from J, with 10 bases between. This CDR3 is CASSLAPRESGNTIYF. The CDR3 DNA is TGTGCCAGCAGTTTAGCGCCCAGGGAGTCTGGAAACACCATATATTTT.